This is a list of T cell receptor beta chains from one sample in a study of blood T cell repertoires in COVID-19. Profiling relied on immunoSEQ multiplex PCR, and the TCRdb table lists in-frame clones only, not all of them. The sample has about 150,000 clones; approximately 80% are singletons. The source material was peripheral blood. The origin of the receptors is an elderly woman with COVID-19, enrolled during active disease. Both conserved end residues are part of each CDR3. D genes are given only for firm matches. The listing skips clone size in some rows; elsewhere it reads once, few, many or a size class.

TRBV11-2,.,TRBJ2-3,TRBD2,TGTGCCAGCAGGCCTCCTAGCGGGGCTAGCACAGATACGCAGTATTTT,CASRPPSGASTDTQYF
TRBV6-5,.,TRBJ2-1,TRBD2,TGTGCCAGCAGTCACGGGACTAAGCAGTTCTTC,CASSHGTKQFF
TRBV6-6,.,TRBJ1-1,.,TGTGCCAGCGGCGGCTCAACTTACACTGAAGCTTTCTTT,CASGGSTYTEAFF
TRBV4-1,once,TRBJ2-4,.,TGCGCCAGCAGCCAAGATTTTGGGTCTAGCATTCAGTACTTC,CASSQDFGSSIQYF
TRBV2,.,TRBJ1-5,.,TGTGCCAGCAGAGCAGGGAATTCCGACCAGCCCCAGCATTTT,CASRAGNSDQPQHF
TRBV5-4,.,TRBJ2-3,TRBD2,TGTGCCAGCAGCGCGGGACTAGCGGGAGTTAGGGGCACAGATACGCAGTATTTT,CASSAGLAGVRGTDTQYF
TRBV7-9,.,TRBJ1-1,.,TGTGCCAGCAGCTTAAGTGGAGGAGAAGCTTTCTTT,CASSLSGGEAFF
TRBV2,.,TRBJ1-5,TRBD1,TGTGCCACCATGGACAGGGGTGGCAATCAGCCCCAGCATTTT,CATMDRGGNQPQHF
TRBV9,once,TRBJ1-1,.,TGTGCCAGCAGCGTCGGGGGTGAGGGTCGAGCTTTCTTT,CASSVGGEGRAFF
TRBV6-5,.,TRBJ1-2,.,TGTGCCAGCAGTTACTCGGCCTCTTGGACAGAAAGAGGCTACACCTTC,CASSYSASWTERGYTF
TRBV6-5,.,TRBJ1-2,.,TGTGCCAGCAGTTTAGCAGGGGTTGTCTACACCTTC,CASSLAGVVYTF
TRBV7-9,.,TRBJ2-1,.,TGTGCCAGCAGCTCAGACCGGGGCTCCTACAATGAGCAGTTCTTC,CASSSDRGSYNEQFF
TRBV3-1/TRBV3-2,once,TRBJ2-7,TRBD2,TGTGCCAGCAGCCAACCTAGGACTAGCGGGAGGTACCGTACCTACGAGCAGTACTTC,CASSQPRTSGRYRTYEQYF
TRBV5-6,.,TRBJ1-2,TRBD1,TGTGCCAGCAGCGCTCCGGGACAGGGGTACTATGGCTACACCTTC,CASSAPGQGYYGYTF
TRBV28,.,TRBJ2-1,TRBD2,TGTGCCAGTACTCCGGGACTAGCGACCAACAATGAGCAGTTCTTC,CASTPGLATNNEQFF
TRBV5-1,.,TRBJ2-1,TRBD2,TGCGCCAGCAAAAAGCTAGCGGGTTTATCTGGGGATGAGCAGTTCTTC,CASKKLAGLSGDEQFF
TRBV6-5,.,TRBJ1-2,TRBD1,TGTGCCAGCAGCCCCGGGACAGGGCTTGGCTACACCTTC,CASSPGTGLGYTF
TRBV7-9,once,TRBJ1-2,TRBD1,TGTGCCAGCAGCTGGGGCAGGGGGGACTATGGCTACACCTTC,CASSWGRGDYGYTF
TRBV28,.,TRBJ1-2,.,TGTGCCAGCAGTTTAGAGACTCTCTATGGCTACACCTTC,CASSLETLYGYTF
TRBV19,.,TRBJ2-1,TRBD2,TGTGCCACCGCCGGATTAGCGGGGATCAATGAGCAGTTCTTC,CATAGLAGINEQFF
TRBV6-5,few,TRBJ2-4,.,TGTGCCAGCACCACCCGGGGGGCCAAAAACATTCAGTACTTC,CASTTRGAKNIQYF
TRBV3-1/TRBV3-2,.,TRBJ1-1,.,TGTGCCAGCAGCCAATTGGACAGAGCTTTCTTT,CASSQLDRAFF
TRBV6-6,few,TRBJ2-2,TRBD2,TGTGCCAGCAGTCCCGGAGACCTTAGCGGGGAGAACACCGGGGAGCTGTTTTTT,CASSPGDLSGENTGELFF
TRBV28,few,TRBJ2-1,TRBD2,TGTGCCAGCAGTTTACAAATAGCGGGAGAGGGGGTCGGCAATGAGCAGTTCTTC,CASSLQIAGEGVGNEQFF
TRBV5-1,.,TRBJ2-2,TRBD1,TGCGCCAGCACGCCGGACAGGGTCAACACCGGGGAGCTGTTTTTT,CASTPDRVNTGELFF
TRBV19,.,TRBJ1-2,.,TGTGCCAGTACCACAAACAATAATTATGGCTACACCTTC,CASTTNNNYGYTF
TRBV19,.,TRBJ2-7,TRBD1,TGTGCCAGTAAGAGGGGACAGGGTTCCTACGAGCAGTACTTC,CASKRGQGSYEQYF
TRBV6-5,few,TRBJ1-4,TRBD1,TGTGCCAGCAGTCACAGGGGTGGGGAAAAACTGTTTTTT,CASSHRGGEKLFF
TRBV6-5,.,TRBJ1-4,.,TGTGCCACCAAAACAGGGAATGTTAATGAAAAACTGTTTTTT,CATKTGNVNEKLFF
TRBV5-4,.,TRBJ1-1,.,TGTGCCAGCAGCCCCTGGGCCTCAGAAGGTGAAGCTTTCTTT,CASSPWASEGEAFF
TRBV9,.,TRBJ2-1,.,TGTGCCAGCAGCGTCGGCCTACAGGAGAGCTCCTACAATGAGCAGTTCTTC,CASSVGLQESSYNEQFF
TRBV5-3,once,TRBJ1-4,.,TGTGCCAGAAGCTGGGCGGGAGGGAAGGAAAAACTGTTTTTT,CARSWAGGKEKLFF
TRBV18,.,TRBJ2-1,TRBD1,TGTGCCACCTTTGCGCTTCCCGGGACAGAGCTAAATGAGCAGTTCTTC,CATFALPGTELNEQFF